Each of the 25 T cell receptor beta chains below was sequenced from the same sample in a study of T cell responses to AZD1222 COVID-19 vaccine. Sequenced by immunoSEQ multiplex PCR; TCRdb stores in-frame clones only, minus some. The data show some 150,000 clones, with 85% to 95% seen just once and approximately 2% held by the top ten. The material was peripheral blood, obtained on day 0 of AZD1222 vaccination. The origin of the receptors is an adult in good health.

This chain joins TRBV19 and TRBJ2-6; D remains ambiguous. Germline-derived CDR1 and CDR2 are LNHDA and SQIVND (reference sequence). Trimming left V 0 bases short and J 9 bases short, with 9 bases between. The CDR3 totals 14 residues. CDR3 DNA: TGTGCCAGTAGTATAGATGGTCAGATCAACGTCCTGACTTTC. Amino acids: CASSIDGQINVLTF.

This clone is a singleton in its sample. The DNA for the CDR3 is TGTGCCAGCAGCCGTAGCGGGGATGAGCAGTTCTTC. Translation: CASSRSGDEQFF. The chain links TRBV5-4 to TRBJ2-1; 8 nucleotides agree with TRBD2. The ends lost 4 bases at V and 8 bases at J; junction bases unmatched: 2. Germline V CDR1 and CDR2: SGHNT, YYREEE (reference sequence). The CDR3 is 12 amino acids.

For this clone: Germline and junction disagree at one end, which may indicate a read error. V gene TRBV5-4 combines with J gene TRBJ2-4; 7 bases are a match to TRBD1. This CDR3 contains 15 residues. CDR1 SGHNT and CDR2 YYREEE come from the germline V gene (reference sequence). The DNA of the CDR3 is TGTGCCAGCAGCTTGGCCGGGACAGCTAAAACCATTCAGTACTTC. This codes for CASSLAGTAKTIQYF. Full variable domain (outside the CDR3, taken from reference TRBV5-4 and TRBJ2-4): ETGVTQSPTHLIKTRGQQVTLRCSSQSGHNTVSWYQQALGQGPQFIFQYYREEENGRGNFPPRFSGLQFPNYSSELNVNALELDDSALYLCASSLAGTAKTIQYFGAGTRLSVL.

CDR3 in DNA: TGTGCCAGCAAGGCGGACAATACGAACACTGAAGCTTTCTTT. Translation: CASKADNTNTEAFF. V usage is TRBV2 and J usage is TRBJ1-1, with D perhaps TRBD1 (5 bases). The CDR3 is 14 residues long. Germline assignment: CDR1 SNHLY and CDR2 FYNNEI. Trimming pared 7 bases from V and 1 base from J, leaving 13 bases between.

The V and J genes are TRBV25-1 and TRBJ2-2; D is ambiguous. Between the trimmed V and J ends, which lost 0 bases and 6 bases, there was a span of 5 bases. This CDR3 comprises 13 residues. The V gene's germline CDR1 is MGHDK and CDR2 SYGVNS. The CDR3 spells CASSEYKAGELFF. The DNA of the CDR3 is TGTGCCAGCAGTGAATATAAGGCCGGGGAGCTGTTTTTT.

V usage is TRBV2 and J usage is TRBJ2-3; TRBD2 agrees at 7 bases. This CDR3 contains 16 residues. CDR1 SNHLY and CDR2 FYNNEI come from the germline V gene. The ends lost 7 bases at V and 11 bases at J; junction bases unmatched: 21. The CDR3 loop reads CASNSGGRERLEGQYF. The CDR3 bases are TGTGCCAGCAACTCTGGCGGGCGGGAGAGGCTGGAGGGGCAGTATTTT.

The genes are TRBV6-5 and TRBJ1-1; D may be TRBD1 (6 bases). The CDR3 is 13 amino acids. Trimming left V 5 bases short and J 10 bases short, with 17 bases between. Germline loops: CDR1 MNHEY, CDR2 SVGAGI. The CDR3 sequence: CASSPGHLRRAFF. The CDR3 DNA sequence: TGTGCCAGCAGTCCGGGACACCTGAGGCGAGCTTTCTTT.

The chain carries TRBV5-4 and TRBJ2-5; D is uncertain. This CDR3 region has 13 residues. Trimming pared 6 bases from V and 0 bases from J, leaving 9 bases between. Germline-derived CDR1 and CDR2 are SGHNT and YYREEE (reference sequence). CDR3 nucleotides: TGTGCCAGCACGGGTGGCTACCAAGAGACCCAGTACTTC. Its protein is CASTGGYQETQYF.

CDR3 DNA sequence: TGTGCCAGCAGTGGACCCAGAGATACGCAGTATTTT. Translation: CASSGPRDTQYF. J is TRBJ2-3 and V is TRBV2; no clear D gene. The length of the CDR3 is 12 residues. Germline CDR1 reads SNHLY; CDR2 reads FYNNEI. The germline V and J ends were trimmed by 4 bases and 5 bases, with 7 bases remaining between them.

The chain links TRBV18 to TRBJ1-1, with D unresolved. Trimming cost V 0 bases and J 4 bases, with 9 bases left between them. The CDR3 runs 14 residues. Per germline, CDR1 KGHSH and CDR2 LQKENI. The CDR3 protein is CASSPPSRVTEAFF. Here the CDR3 DNA reads TGTGCCAGCTCACCACCCTCGCGGGTCACTGAAGCTTTCTTT.

The genes are TRBV9 and TRBJ2-5; TRBD2 matches 11 bases. Trimming cost V 3 bases and J 4 bases; bases outside gene matches: 5. Germline lookup yields CDR1 SGDLS and CDR2 YYNGEE. The CDR3 consists of 15 residues. This CDR3 reads CASSGTGTSGETQYF. The CDR3, as DNA: TGTGCCAGCAGCGGGACCGGGACTAGCGGAGAGACCCAGTACTTC. Filled out from reference TRBV9 and TRBJ2-5, the complete variable domain reads DSGVTQTPKHLITATGQRVTLRCSPRSGDLSVYWYQQSLDQGLQFLIQYYNGEERAKGNILERFSAQQFPDLHSELNLSSLELGDSALYFCASSGTGTSGETQYFGPGTRLLVL.

This sequence joins TRBV2 and TRBJ1-4; TRBD1 matches 7 bases. Germline V gene data show CDR1 as SNHLY and CDR2 as FYNNEI. The V gene end was trimmed by 4 bases and the J gene end by 10 bases; junction bases not matched to a gene: 6. The CDR3 totals 13 residues. This chain's CDR3 is CASSGQGGGKLFF. The CDR3, as DNA: TGTGCCAGCAGTGGGCAGGGGGGAGGAAAACTGTTTTTT.

This clone was counted once. The chain links TRBV9 to TRBJ1-3; D call uncertain. Trimming shortened V by 4 bases and J by 0 bases, and 11 bases separated the two germline ends. The CDR3 extends over 15 amino acids. The germline V gene encodes CDR1 SGDLS and CDR2 YYNGEE. For the CDR3, the DNA is TGTGCCAGCAGCATTTCCGGGAGCTCTGGAAACACCATATATTTT. This sequence encodes CASSISGSSGNTIYF.

The V and J genes are TRBV5-6 and TRBJ1-5, with D tentatively TRBD1 (6 bases). Germline V gives CDR1 SGHDT, CDR2 YYEEEE. This CDR3 has 16 amino acids. V shed 0 bases and J shed 0 bases, with 10 bases lying between them. The CDR3 DNA is TGTGCCAGCAGCTTGGCCACAGGGATTAGCAATCAGCCCCAGCATTTT. Translation: CASSLATGISNQPQHF. The full variable domain, with the rest looked up from reference TRBV5-6 and TRBJ1-5, is DAGVTQSPTHLIKTRGQQVTLRCSPKSGHDTVSWYQQALGQGPQFIFQYYEEEERQRGNFPDRFSGHQFPNYSSELNVNALLLGDSALYLCASSLATGISNQPQHFGDGTRLSIL.

The chain links TRBV4-1 to TRBJ2-1; 8 bases match TRBD2. V lost 1 base and J lost 7; bases outside the gene matches: 9. The CDR3 is 16 amino acids. Germline loops: CDR1 MGHRA, CDR2 YSYEKL. CDR3 coding DNA: TGCGCCAGCAGCCAAGTAGCGGGGTCCGCAGGGAATGAGCAGTTCTTC. Its protein product is CASSQVAGSAGNEQFF.

The chain carries TRBV6-5 and TRBJ2-1; D unclear. Trimming stripped 2 bases from V and 0 bases from J, with 8 bases between. Germline CDR1 MNHEY, CDR2 SVGAGI. The CDR3 runs to 15 residues. CDR3 amino acids: CASSYPQNSYNEQFF. CDR3 sequence (DNA): TGTGCCAGCAGTTACCCCCAGAACTCCTACAATGAGCAGTTCTTC.

The genes are TRBV30 and TRBJ1-1; D is undetermined. This CDR3 has 13 residues. V lost 2 bases and J 6 bases, leaving 13 bases between the germline ends. The germline gives CDR1 GTSNPN, CDR2 SVGIG (reference sequence). The CDR3 region is CAWSRTVKPEAFF. CDR3 coding DNA: TGTGCCTGGAGTAGGACTGTCAAGCCTGAAGCTTTCTTT.

This clone was observed a single time. DNA for the CDR3: TGTGCCATTAGACAGGGGACTGAAGCTTTCTTT. Protein: CAIRQGTEAFF. The chain combines TRBV10-3 with TRBJ1-1, with TRBD1 matching over 8 bases. The germline V gene has CDR1 ENHRY and CDR2 SYGVKD. The J segment lost 5 bases and the V segment lost 9 bases, leaving 2 bases of the junction unmatched. The CDR3 is made up of 11 amino acids.

The chain links TRBV11-3 to TRBJ2-1; 11 positions agree with TRBD1. Germline V CDR1 and CDR2: SGHNT, YENEEA. The CDR3 sequence is 15 residues long. With V trimmed by 5 bases and J by 7 bases, 7 bases remained unmatched. CDR3 protein: CASSRTGGILNEQFF. The DNA for the CDR3 is TGTGCCAGCAGCCGGACAGGGGGCATTTTGAATGAGCAGTTCTTC.

V is TRBV6-1 and J is TRBJ1-5; D unclear. The V gene lost 2 bases and the J gene lost 3 bases, with 5 bases spanning the gap. The length of the CDR3 is 13 residues. Looked up from germline, CDR1 is MNHNS and CDR2 is SASEGT. DNA of the CDR3: TGTGCCAGCAGTGAATTGGTCAATCAGCCCCAGCATTTT. This codes for CASSELVNQPQHF.

On this clone itself: A junction end diverges from the germline sequence, so it may reflect a read error. The gene calls are TRBV20-1 and TRBJ1-6, with unresolved D. The CDR3 runs to 15 residues. Germline loops: CDR1 DFQATT, CDR2 SNEGSKA (reference sequence). CDR3 bases: TGCAGTGCTAGTCGGTACTCCTCCTATAATTCACCTCTCCACTTT. Translation: CSASRYSSYNSPLHF.

The rearrangement uses TRBV15 and TRBJ1-5; TRBD1 matches at 7 bases. V trimming: 9 bases; J trimming: 3 bases; junction bases outside the gene matches: 11. The CDR3 consists of 15 residues. Germline V gene sequence: CDR1 LNHNV, CDR2 YYDKDF (reference sequence). CDR3 DNA sequence: TGTGCCACAAGTGCAGGGGGTTCAAACAATCAGCCCCAGCATTTT. It is translated as CATSAGGSNNQPQHF.

J is TRBJ1-3 and V is TRBV9; D is ambiguous. This CDR3 is 14 amino acids long. The ends were cut back, 0 bases at V and 0 bases at J, with 4 bases in the middle. Germline loops: CDR1 SGDLS, CDR2 YYNGEE. The CDR3 region has the DNA TGTGCCAGCAGCGTAGACAGCTCTGGAAACACCATATATTTT. It specifies CASSVDSSGNTIYF.

This chain joins TRBV9 and TRBJ2-2; 9 nucleotides match TRBD2. Germline trimming cut 0 bases from V and 3 bases from J; bases unmatched to any gene: 9. Germline V lookup: CDR1 SGDLS, CDR2 YYNGEE. The CDR3 runs to 18 residues. CDR3 residues: CASSVELAGEEYTGELFF. Written as DNA, the CDR3 is TGTGCCAGCAGCGTAGAATTAGCGGGGGAGGAGTACACCGGGGAGCTGTTTTTT.

The chain couples TRBV7-2 to TRBJ2-3; D is undetermined. CDR3 length: 18 amino acids. V shed 2 bases and J shed 6 bases, with 24 bases lying between them. Germline CDR1 and CDR2: SGHTA and FQGNSA. In nucleotides, the CDR3 is TGTGCCAGCAGCTTACATCGCCCGGTCCGACAAACCCCCGATACGCAGTATTTT. Encoded protein: CASSLHRPVRQTPDTQYF. Drawing the rest from reference TRBV7-2 and TRBJ2-3, the complete variable domain is GAGVSQSPSNKVTEKGKDVELRCDPISGHTALYWYRQSLGQGLEFLIYFQGNSAPDKSGLPSDRFSAERTGGSVSTLTIQRTQQEDSAVYLCASSLHRPVRQTPDTQYFGPGTRLTVL.